This T cell receptor beta chain originates from a study of cytomegalovirus exposure and HLA in healthy donors. Study-level information: HLA-typed donors contributed around 88 million unique TCRs, which were held in an early data release. Overall study findings and caveats: Presence/absence results assume similar sequencing depth per donor, which may not hold. Later analysis identified a missense DCLRE1C variant that was linked to TCR beta V- and J-gene trimming.

About this clone itself: No antigen is known for it.

The PCR ran on 60 Vbeta and 13 Jbeta primers. In the authors' methods: Approximately 73 million unique TCR beta chains, some 9.9 million shared, were counted in a later analysis. TCRdb's copy holds only in-frame clones and misses some; the assay was immunoSEQ multiplex PCR. The DNA was the basis for D and trimming; V, J and clone size are from that table. Of approximately 200,000 clones in the sample, 85% were seen once. This CDR3 spans 17 amino acids. Germline V CDR1 and CDR2: MNHNS, SASEGT. Unmatched junction bases numbered 15, after V lost 2 bases and J lost 7 bases. Input material: PBMCs. The gene calls are TRBV6-1 and TRBJ1-1, with TRBD1 identical over 8 bases. The sequence was collected from a woman aged 45-65 years in good health and CMV-seronegative. CDR3 amino acids: CASSERGSGTGTHEAFF. The CDR3 bases are TGTGCCAGCAGTGAACGGGGTTCGGGGACAGGAACACATGAAGCTTTCTTT.